This TCR beta chain was recorded in a study of blood T cell repertoires in COVID-19. The method was immunoSEQ multiplex PCR; TCRdb's version includes in-frame clones alone and lacks a portion of them. The table has some 62,000 clones, 70% to 80% seen once. This clone was seen a single time. Between the trimmed V and J ends, which lost 2 bases and 5 bases, there was a span of 10 bases. Germline values: CDR1 GTSNPN, CDR2 SVGIG (reference sequence). CDR3 length: 13 residues. This TCR derives from a man in his 60s with acute or convalescent COVID-19. The specimen was peripheral blood. V and J are TRBV30 and TRBJ1-5; TRBD1 is a possible D gene (5 bases). In DNA form, the CDR3 reads TGTGCCTGGAGTAAGGGGCTGGATCAGCCCCAGCATTTT. Translated: CAWSKGLDQPQHF. Using reference TRBV30 and TRBJ1-5 for the parts outside the CDR3, the full variable domain is SQTIHQWPATLVQPVGSPLSLECTVEGTSNPNLYWYRQAAGRGLQLLFYSVGIGQISSEVPQNLSASRPQDRQFILSSKKLLLSDSGFYLCAWSKGLDQPQHFGDGTRLSIL.